The 20 T cell receptor beta chains presented below share a single source sample, sequenced in a study of graft-versus-host responses after intestinal transplantation. Produced via immunoSEQ multiplex PCR; TCRdb's table is partial and in-frame only. Among under 45,000 clones listed, 85% to 95% were seen once. The sequencing used PBMCs, collected roughly 780 days after intestinal transplantation. The receptors were sampled from a human patient who received an intestinal transplant, so some T cells may come from the graft donor.

The chain employs TRBV2 and TRBJ2-5; the D call may be TRBD1 or TRBD2 (6 bases each). The CDR3 contains 13 residues. Per germline, CDR1 SNHLY and CDR2 FYNNEI. The CDR3: CGGKRGLIETQYF. CDR3 DNA sequence: TGTGGGGGAAAACGGGGGCTTATAGAGACCCAGTACTTC.

V is TRBV11-2 and J is TRBJ2-1; 9 bases agree with TRBD2. Germline values: CDR1 SGHAT, CDR2 FQNNGV. The junction had 11 bases not matched to a gene; V was cut back by 4 bases and J by 7 bases. The CDR3 totals 16 residues. DNA of the CDR3: TGTGCCAGCAGCTCCTCCCTTAGCGGGGGTAAAAATGAGCAGTTCTTC. Protein sequence: CASSSSLSGGKNEQFF.

The V and J genes are TRBV11-2 and TRBJ2-1; 7 bases map to TRBD2. Looked up from germline, CDR1 is SGHAT and CDR2 is FQNNGV. The junction had 9 bases not matched to a gene; V was cut back by 0 bases and J by 7 bases. This CDR3 comprises 16 residues. The CDR3 loop is CASSLDLGEGFNEQFF. The CDR3, as DNA: TGTGCCAGCAGCTTAGATTTGGGGGAGGGCTTTAATGAGCAGTTCTTC.

The chain joins TRBV9 to TRBJ1-1; D is undetermined. This CDR3 has 16 amino acids. The V gene lost 0 bases and the J gene lost 4 bases, with 16 bases spanning the gap. The germline CDR1 and CDR2 sequences are SGDLS and YYNGEE. The CDR3 DNA reads TGTGCCAGCAGCGTAGGTATGGTTCCGCCGGCCACTGAAGCTTTCTTT. This codes for CASSVGMVPPATEAFF.

Concerning this clone: Other DNA sequences in the sample encode the same CDR3. V is TRBV20-1 and J is TRBJ1-1, with D hard to call. Per germline, CDR1 DFQATT and CDR2 SNEGSKA (reference sequence). There are 11 residues in the CDR3. V was pared by 1 base and J by 2 bases, with 2 bases between. The chain's CDR3 is CSARVNTEAFF. In nucleotides, the CDR3 is TGCAGTGCTAGAGTCAACACTGAAGCTTTCTTT.

The chain is built from TRBV7-9 and TRBJ2-3; D gene uncertain. V gave up 5 bases and J gave up 1 base, with 19 bases separating them. The germline gives CDR1 SEHNR, CDR2 FQNEAQ (reference sequence). There are 17 residues in the CDR3. The CDR3 is CASSVISGPVGTDTQYF. The CDR3 region has the DNA TGTGCCAGCAGCGTCATATCCGGCCCTGTCGGCACAGATACGCAGTATTTT.

The chain recombines TRBV12-5 with TRBJ2-3, with D perhaps matching TRBD2 (5 bases). Trimming cost V 0 bases and J 6 bases, with 22 bases left between them. Germline-derived CDR1 and CDR2 are LGHNT and FRNRAP. The CDR3 loop spans 18 amino acids. The CDR3 spells CASGLVRGVGLGWDTQYF. The CDR3 region has the DNA TGTGCTAGTGGTTTGGTACGGGGAGTTGGACTGGGCTGGGATACGCAGTATTTT.

The rearrangement uses TRBV9 and TRBJ2-1, with a possible D match to TRBD2 (6 bases). The V and J ends lost 3 bases and 6 bases respectively, with 16 bases between them. CDR3 size: 15 residues. Germline assignment: CDR1 SGDLS and CDR2 YYNGEE. The CDR3 DNA sequence: TGTGCCAGCAGCGAGGCGGGACCGGCCGGCAATGAGCAGTTCTTC. Residues: CASSEAGPAGNEQFF.

This sequence joins TRBV7-2 and TRBJ2-5; the D gene is possibly TRBD2 (6 bases). Germline lookup yields CDR1 SGHTA and CDR2 FQGNSA. V shed 5 bases and J shed 6 bases, with 16 bases lying between them. This CDR3 spans 14 amino acids. CDR3 DNA sequence: TGTGCCAGCAGCCCTGATAGCGGCCCAAAGACCCAGTACTTC. This codes for CASSPDSGPKTQYF.

In nucleotides, the CDR3 is TGTGCCAGCAGCGTAACAGGGAGTATCACCTACAATGAGCAGTTCTTC. It yields the protein CASSVTGSITYNEQFF. The chain has TRBV9 and TRBJ2-1, with D maybe TRBD1 (6 bases). Germline V gene sequence: CDR1 SGDLS, CDR2 YYNGEE. The CDR3 sequence is 16 residues long. Trimming took off 1 base at V and 2 bases at J, with 13 bases between the two ends.

On this clone itself: Its ends do not fully match the called genes, so a read error is possible. The chain links TRBV14 to TRBJ2-1, with a possible D match to TRBD2 (6 bases). This CDR3 comprises 13 residues. Germline V gene sequence: CDR1 SGHDN, CDR2 FVKESK. CDR3 protein: CASSPGLYNEQLF. For the CDR3, the DNA is TGTGCCAGCAGCCCGGGACTTTACAATGAGCAGCTCTTC.

This chain links TRBV5-6 with TRBJ1-2; TRBD1 is a possible D gene (6 bases). V shed 6 bases and J shed 8 bases, with 14 bases lying between them. This CDR3 comprises 12 residues. Germline values: CDR1 SGHDT, CDR2 YYEEEE. CDR3 protein: CASNRLGGGYTF. The DNA for the CDR3 is TGTGCCAGCAACCGATTGGGGGGCGGCTACACCTTC.

V usage is TRBV19 and J usage is TRBJ1-1; D is unresolved. The CDR3 is 14 residues long. Trimming took 1 base from V and 5 from J, leaving 11 bases between them. Germline V gives CDR1 LNHDA, CDR2 SQIVND (reference sequence). CDR3 nucleotide sequence: TGTGCCAGTAGTATAGCTGGCAAAAGGACTGAAGCTTTCTTT. Residues: CASSIAGKRTEAFF.

V gene TRBV4-1 combines with J gene TRBJ1-2; 9 positions match TRBD1. V trimming: 4 bases; J trimming: 7 bases; junction bases outside the gene matches: 10. CDR3 length: 15 residues. Per germline, CDR1 MGHRA and CDR2 YSYEKL. The CDR3 here is CASSRGGGQGLGYTF. The CDR3 DNA reads TGCGCCAGCAGCCGCGGAGGGGGACAGGGTCTTGGCTACACCTTC.

In its sample, this clone was seen once. An end of the junction does not agree with germline; a read error may underlie this. This chain links TRBV7-9 with TRBJ2-7; tentative D call: TRBD2 (9 bases). The CDR3 is 16 residues long. Germline-derived CDR1 and CDR2 are SEHNR and FQNEAQ (reference sequence). CDR3 sequence: CASSRPGGGGGNEQHF. DNA for the CDR3: TGTGCCAGCAGCCGCCCAGGGGGCGGGGGGGGCAACGAGCAGCACTTC.

The chain has TRBV11-3 and TRBJ2-7, with 7 bases aligning to TRBD2. With V trimmed by 5 bases and J by 6 bases, 16 bases remained unmatched. The germline V gene has CDR1 SGHNT and CDR2 YENEEA. This CDR3 spans 16 amino acids. The CDR3 region is CASSKSSRAGVVEQYF. CDR3 nucleotides: TGTGCCAGCAGCAAATCCTCTAGGGCGGGAGTGGTCGAGCAGTACTTC.

The rearrangement uses TRBV5-1 and TRBJ1-2, with a weak D call TRBD1 (6 bases). The V gene lost 1 base and the J gene lost 8 bases, with 15 bases spanning the gap. The CDR3 sequence is 14 residues long. In germline, CDR1 is SGHRS, CDR2 YFSETQ. This CDR3 is CASSLRQELGGYTF. The CDR3 DNA follows: TGCGCCAGCAGCTTGAGACAGGAGCTGGGGGGCTACACCTTC.

This clone has just a few counts. The chain combines TRBV2 with TRBJ1-5, with TRBD1 matching 10 bases. V lost 7 bases and J lost 10; bases outside the gene matches: 10. CDR3 length: 14 amino acids. Germline-derived CDR1 and CDR2 are SNHLY and FYNNEI. The CDR3 is CASNRQGASSPQHF. The CDR3 DNA is TGTGCCAGCAATAGACAGGGGGCCTCGAGTCCCCAGCATTTT.

This sequence joins TRBV5-4 and TRBJ1-4; D unclear. Trimming took 0 bases from V and 6 from J, leaving 6 bases between them. Germline CDR1 reads SGHNT; CDR2 reads YYREEE (reference sequence). The length of the CDR3 is 13 residues. This chain's CDR3 is CASSLAGYEKLFF. CDR3 bases: TGTGCCAGCAGCTTGGCGGGTTATGAAAAACTGTTTTTT.

The V gene is TRBV13, the J gene TRBJ2-1, with D perhaps TRBD2 (6 bases). The CDR3 is 15 residues long. CDR1 is PRHDT, CDR2 FYEKMQ, per germline (reference sequence). The V end was cut by 1 base, the J end by 8 bases, with 15 bases between. CDR3 protein: CASSLAAGPVDEQFF. The CDR3 DNA sequence: TGTGCCAGCAGCTTAGCCGCGGGGCCCGTGGATGAGCAGTTCTTC.